Listed here is a single TCR beta chain. Its matching antigen is unknown. Isolation of total RNA was performed on whole blood, with no prior T cell sorting. This CDR3 contains 20 residues. The data are from a study of monozygotic twins with inflammatory bowel disease. Addition of UMIs with a 6-nucleotide sample barcode was achieved by template switching. Both the TCRalpha cDNA and the TCRbeta cDNA were taken through two nested PCRs, lasting about 17 and 10 cycles. TCRdb reprocessed the 5' RACE reads, with one entry per CDR3 protein and no DNA. This sample carries about 350,000 distinct CDR3 sequences, with 2% going to the ten biggest clones. Broader study findings: Twins with IBD were found to have lower TCRbeta diversity (inverse Simpson) than healthy co-twins.

The sequencing input was blood. The chain is built from TRBV12-3 or TRBV12-4 and TRBJ2-3; the TRBD2 assignment by TCRdb is unverifiable without DNA. The clonotype was recovered from a human donor with ulcerative colitis or Crohn's disease, or a healthy co-twin of an affected twin (not recorded which). CDR3 protein: CASSLLALAGGPGGTDTQYF.